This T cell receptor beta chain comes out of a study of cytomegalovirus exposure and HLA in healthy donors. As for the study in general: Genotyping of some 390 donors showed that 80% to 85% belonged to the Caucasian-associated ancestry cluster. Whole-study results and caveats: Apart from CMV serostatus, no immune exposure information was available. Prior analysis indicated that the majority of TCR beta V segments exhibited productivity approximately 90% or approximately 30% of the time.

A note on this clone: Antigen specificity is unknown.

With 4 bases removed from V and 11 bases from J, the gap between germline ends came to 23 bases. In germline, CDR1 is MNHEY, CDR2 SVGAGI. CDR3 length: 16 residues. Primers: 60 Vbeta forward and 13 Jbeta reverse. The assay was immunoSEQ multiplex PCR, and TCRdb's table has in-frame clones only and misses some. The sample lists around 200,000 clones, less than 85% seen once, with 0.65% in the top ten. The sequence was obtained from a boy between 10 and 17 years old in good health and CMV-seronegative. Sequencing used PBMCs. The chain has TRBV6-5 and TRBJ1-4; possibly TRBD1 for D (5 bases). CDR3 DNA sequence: TGTGCCAGCAGTTTCTACAATGGGGGGTTAATAAGCAAACTGTTTTTT. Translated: CASSFYNGGLISKLFF.